This is a list of T cell receptor beta chains from one sample in a study of cytomegalovirus exposure and HLA in healthy donors. The assay was immunoSEQ multiplex PCR, and TCRdb's table has in-frame clones only and misses some. The data contain approximately 140,000 clones, 60% to 85% of them singletons. The sequencing sample was made of PBMCs. The receptor source for this set is a man between 18 and 29 years old in good health and CMV-seronegative. The CDR3 runs from the conserved cysteine through the conserved F or W.

cdr3_aa: CASSTGSGTEAFF; j_call: TRBJ1-1; v_call: TRBV5-4
cdr3_aa: CASRGQASYNEQFF; j_call: TRBJ2-1; v_call: TRBV2
cdr3_aa: CASRGGTGGGYTF; j_call: TRBJ1-2; v_call: TRBV6-5
cdr3_aa: CASSLALTSGGRTDTQYF; j_call: TRBJ2-3; v_call: TRBV7-2
cdr3_aa: CASSLWTEGNSPLHF; j_call: TRBJ1-6; v_call: TRBV4-1
cdr3_aa: CASSYTGHTGNANYGYTF; j_call: TRBJ1-2; v_call: TRBV7-9
cdr3_aa: CASSLVEEDTEAFF; j_call: TRBJ1-1; v_call: TRBV7-9
cdr3_aa: CASSPRTGWLAFF; j_call: TRBJ1-1; v_call: TRBV7-2
cdr3_aa: CAWRSTGSIYTF; j_call: TRBJ1-2; v_call: TRBV30
cdr3_aa: CASRVPATNEKLFF; j_call: TRBJ1-4; v_call: TRBV19
cdr3_aa: CASSYDGTAPYEQYF; j_call: NA; v_call: TRBV6-5
cdr3_aa: CASSLGGPPSGNTIYF; j_call: TRBJ1-3; v_call: TRBV5-8
cdr3_aa: CASSQDLPFQGRDIQYF; j_call: TRBJ2-4; v_call: TRBV4-2
cdr3_aa: CASSIGGGKAYEQYF; j_call: TRBJ2-7; v_call: TRBV19
cdr3_aa: CASSWADRDTYGYTF; j_call: TRBJ1-2; v_call: TRBV5-6
cdr3_aa: CASSVAGVIYEQYF; j_call: NA; v_call: TRBV6-5
cdr3_aa: CASSIPGVQPYEQYF; j_call: TRBJ2-7; v_call: TRBV19
cdr3_aa: CASSPDRVSNQPQHF; j_call: TRBJ1-5; v_call: TRBV27
cdr3_aa: CASSSLSKTLGGYEQYF; j_call: TRBJ2-7; v_call: TRBV11-2
cdr3_aa: CASSIGGVGGYNEQFF; j_call: TRBJ2-1; v_call: TRBV19
cdr3_aa: CASSPGLAGYEQFF; j_call: TRBJ2-1; v_call: TRBV7-9
cdr3_aa: CAWSVIAWSSYNEQFF; j_call: TRBJ2-1; v_call: TRBV30
cdr3_aa: CASRAGGYEQYF; j_call: TRBJ2-7; v_call: TRBV2
cdr3_aa: CASSRGTGSRFPREQYF; j_call: TRBJ2-7; v_call: TRBV7-6